This passage covers 16 T cell receptor beta chains from one sample sequenced in a study of blood T cell repertoires in COVID-19. The assay was immunoSEQ multiplex PCR, and TCRdb's table has in-frame clones only and misses some. Of approximately 270,000 clones in the sample, about 90% were seen once. Input material: PBMCs or T cells enriched from blood (not recorded which). Every receptor here comes from an older woman who had recovered from COVID-19.

The chain couples TRBV12-3 or TRBV12-4 to TRBJ2-7; 7 nucleotides line up with TRBD1. The CDR3 sequence is 12 residues long. J lost 2 bases, V lost 6 bases, and 1 base had no gene match. The DNA for the CDR3 is TGTGCCAGCAGGGGGACAGCCTACGAGCAGTACTTC. It yields the protein CASRGTAYEQYF.

V and J are TRBV29-1 and TRBJ2-1, with 10 positions matching TRBD2. After removal of 6 bases from V and 6 bases from J, the junction contained 8 bases not matched to a gene. Germline assignment: CDR1 SQVTM and CDR2 ANQGSEA. This CDR3 comprises 14 residues. CDR3 bases: TGCAGCGTCTCCGGGACTAGCGCATTCAATGAGCAGTTCTTC. The encoded protein is CSVSGTSAFNEQFF.

This chain joins TRBV29-1 and TRBJ1-6; D perhaps matches TRBD1 (6 bases). The CDR3 loop spans 13 amino acids. Looked up from germline, CDR1 is SQVTM and CDR2 is ANQGSEA. V lost 4 bases and J 7 bases, leaving 11 bases between the germline ends. CDR3 nucleotide sequence: TGCAGCGTTGCCCCCGGACAGAATTCACCCCTCCACTTT. It specifies CSVAPGQNSPLHF. The variable domain in full, completed from reference TRBV29-1 and TRBJ1-6, reads SAVISQKPSRDICQRGTSLTIQCQVDSQVTMMFWYRQQPGQSLTLIATANQGSEATYESGFVIDKFPISRPNLTFSTLTVSNMSPEDSSIYLCSVAPGQNSPLHFGNGTRLTVT.

V gene TRBV5-4 combines with J gene TRBJ2-7; TRBD2 aligns across 14 bases. Unmatched junction bases numbered 2, after V lost 4 bases and J lost 2 bases. This CDR3 comprises 15 residues. The germline V gene encodes CDR1 SGHNT and CDR2 YYREEE (reference sequence). The CDR3 coding sequence is TGTGCCAGCAGCCTGGGACTAGCGGGAGCCTACGAGCAGTACTTC. This codes for CASSLGLAGAYEQYF.

The chain carries TRBV5-6 and TRBJ2-6; tentative D call: TRBD2 (5 bases). V lost 0 bases, J lost 0 bases, and 10 bases lay in between. CDR1 is SGHDT, CDR2 YYEEEE, per germline. This CDR3 comprises 17 residues. In DNA, the CDR3 is TGTGCCAGCAGCTTGGAAGTGCGGGTCTCTGGGGCCAACGTCCTGACTTTC. This sequence encodes CASSLEVRVSGANVLTF.

The V call is TRBV2, the J call TRBJ2-1, with D unclear. Trimming removed 1 base at V and 6 bases at J, with 10 bases between. The length of the CDR3 is 14 residues. Per the germline V gene, CDR1 is SNHLY and CDR2 is FYNNEI. The CDR3 loop reads CASSEVEWSNEQFF. The CDR3 bases are TGTGCCAGCAGTGAAGTTGAGTGGTCCAATGAGCAGTTCTTC. The whole variable domain, remainder taken from reference TRBV2 and TRBJ2-1, is EPEVTQTPSHQVTQMGQEVILRCVPISNHLYFYWYRQILGQKVEFLVSFYNNEISEKSEIFDDQFSVERPDGSNFTLKIRSTKLEDSAMYFCASSEVEWSNEQFFGPGTRLTVL.

The chain has TRBV10-3 and TRBJ2-5; D might be TRBD1 (5 bases). The germline V gene encodes CDR1 ENHRY and CDR2 SYGVKD. Trimming left V 3 bases short and J 7 bases short, with 12 bases between. The CDR3 is 13 amino acids. CDR3 DNA sequence: TGTGCCATCAGTGACTCAGGGTTTTCGACCCAGTACTTC. As protein: CAISDSGFSTQYF.

The chain is built from TRBV5-8 and TRBJ1-5; D is perhaps TRBD1 (5 bases). The CDR3 sequence is 17 residues long. V was pared by 5 bases and J by 6 bases, with 24 bases between. Germline loops: CDR1 SGHTS, CDR2 YDEGEE. As DNA, the CDR3 is TGTGCCAGCAGAAATTCACAGGTAGCCGTAAGGAGTCAGCCCCAGCATTTT. Translated: CASRNSQVAVRSQPQHF.

The J gene is TRBJ2-5, the V gene TRBV2; the match to TRBD1 covers 7 bases. Looked up from germline, CDR1 is SNHLY and CDR2 is FYNNEI. The CDR3 has 15 residues. Trimming at V came to 5 bases and at J to 0 bases, leaving 6 bases not matched to a gene. The CDR3 protein is CASSSDGTDQETQYF. The CDR3 coding sequence is TGTGCCAGCAGTAGCGACGGGACAGACCAAGAGACCCAGTACTTC.

This clone was counted between two and nine times. This rearrangement joins TRBV7-9 to TRBJ2-7; the D gene is possibly TRBD1 (6 bases). Germline values: CDR1 SEHNR, CDR2 FQNEAQ (reference sequence). The germline V and J ends were trimmed by 0 bases and 5 bases, with 11 bases remaining between them. CDR3 length: 14 amino acids. The DNA of the CDR3 is TGTGCCAGCAGCTTAGCGATAGGGACACACGAGCAGTACTTC. Its protein is CASSLAIGTHEQYF.

This chain uses TRBV11-2 with TRBJ2-2; weak D call: TRBD2 (5 bases). Germline CDR1 reads SGHAT; CDR2 reads FQNNGV. The CDR3 totals 13 residues. V lost 5 bases and J 5 bases, leaving 9 bases between the germline ends. Written as DNA, the CDR3 is TGTGCCAGCAGCCCGAGGAGGACCGGGGAGCTGTTTTTT. This sequence encodes CASSPRRTGELFF.

The chain uses TRBV5-6 and TRBJ2-1, with TRBD2 as a possible D gene (7 bases). Germline V lookup: CDR1 SGHDT, CDR2 YYEEEE. This CDR3 spans 14 amino acids. V gave up 5 bases and J gave up 3 bases, with 12 bases separating them. CDR3 sequence: CASRGRGDYNEQFF. The DNA of the CDR3 is TGTGCCAGCAGGGGGAGGGGGGACTACAATGAGCAGTTCTTC.

The rearrangement links TRBV28 to TRBJ2-4, with TRBD2 identical over 12 bases. Trimming took 5 bases from V and 0 from J; bases not matched to a gene: 2. CDR1 is MDHEN, CDR2 SYDVKM, per germline. The CDR3 sequence is 16 residues long. The CDR3 sequence: CASSLAGGVAKNIQYF. The CDR3 nucleotides are TGTGCCAGCAGTCTAGCGGGGGGGGTAGCCAAAAACATTCAGTACTTC.

The CDR3 DNA sequence: TGTGCCAGCAGCTCCGGGACAGGGGGCGAGAATGAGCAGTTCTTC. This gives the protein CASSSGTGGENEQFF. The V and J genes are TRBV7-3 and TRBJ2-1; 12 bases line up with TRBD1. Germline CDR1 SGHTA, CDR2 FQGTGA. V dropped 4 bases and J dropped 7; count of bases not matched to a gene: 5. This CDR3 has 15 residues.

This chain uses TRBV5-1 with TRBJ2-2; TRBD1 matches at 10 bases. J lost 5 bases, V lost 0 bases, and 4 bases had no gene match. The germline V gene has CDR1 SGHRS and CDR2 YFSETQ. The CDR3 covers 16 residues. The CDR3 sequence is CASSLAGQGITGELFF. CDR3 DNA sequence: TGCGCCAGCAGCTTGGCGGGACAGGGGATTACCGGGGAGCTGTTTTTT.

The CDR3 nucleotides are TGTGCCAGCAGGTCTCTCGGGGGAATAAACGAGCAGTACTTC. Translated, it gives CASRSLGGINEQYF. The rearrangement links TRBV5-6 to TRBJ2-7, with a weak D call TRBD2 (6 bases). CDR3 length equals 14 residues. Deletions cut 5 bases from V and 5 bases from J, with 17 bases between. CDR1 is SGHDT, CDR2 YYEEEE, per germline. Supplemented by reference TRBV5-6 and TRBJ2-7, the full variable domain reads DAGVTQSPTHLIKTRGQQVTLRCSPKSGHDTVSWYQQALGQGPQFIFQYYEEEERQRGNFPDRFSGHQFPNYSSELNVNALLLGDSALYLCASRSLGGINEQYFGPGTRLTVT.